The 14 T cell receptor beta chains below come from one sample, sequenced in a study of CD8 T cells in ankylosing spondylitis. In TCRdb, the 5' RACE reads were re-called with MiXCR into one record per CDR3 protein. The sample has around 250,000 distinct CDR3 sequences; approximately 20% are singletons. Sequencing was carried out using blood, either unsorted or a sorted T cell fraction (not recorded which). All receptors come from a male donor with ankylosing spondylitis or in good health (not recorded which).

The chain couples TRBV4-1 to TRBJ2-1; 11 nucleotides agree with TRBD2. This CDR3 region has 19 residues. Unmatched junction bases numbered 11, after V lost 0 bases and J lost 4 bases. Looked up from germline, CDR1 is MGHRA and CDR2 is YSYEKL. CDR3 in amino acids: CASSQDSVAGGPSYNEQFF. CDR3 bases: TGCGCCAGCAGCCAAGATTCGGTAGCGGGAGGGCCGTCGTACAATGAGCAGTTCTTC.

This clonotype came up many times. The chain employs TRBV10-3 and TRBJ2-5; 8 bases map to TRBD1. The CDR3 runs to 12 residues. After removal of 8 bases from V and 2 bases from J, the junction contained 1 base not matched to a gene. The germline V gene encodes CDR1 ENHRY and CDR2 SYGVKD. The CDR3 DNA sequence: TGTGCCATCGGACAGGGACAAGAGACCCAGTACTTC. Its protein is CAIGQGQETQYF.

CDR3 loop: CASRGGIYEQFF. Written as DNA, the CDR3 is TGTGCCAGCAGGGGAGGGATCTATGAGCAGTTCTTC. The chain employs TRBV12-3 or TRBV12-4 and TRBJ2-1; TRBD2 aligns across 7 bases. This CDR3 is built from 12 residues. The ends lost 6 bases at V and 8 bases at J; junction bases unmatched: 4.

The genes are TRBV4-2 and TRBJ2-1; 12 bases fit TRBD2. Per the germline V gene, CDR1 is LGHNA and CDR2 is YNFKEQ. V was clipped by 3 bases and J by 8 bases; unmatched bases: 11. The CDR3 has 17 residues. CDR3 in amino acids: CASSHEWRTSGTHEQFF. In DNA form, the CDR3 reads TGTGCCAGCAGCCATGAATGGCGGACTAGCGGGACGCATGAGCAGTTCTTC.

This clonotype was found many times. CDR3 residues: CASSDTDRVSPKEQFF. The CDR3 bases are TGTGCCAGCAGTGATACAGACAGGGTTTCCCCAAAGGAGCAGTTCTTC. This sequence joins TRBV6-4 and TRBJ2-1, with 7 nucleotides matching TRBD1. V was clipped by 3 bases and J by 10 bases; unmatched bases: 15. Germline V gene lookup returns CDR1 MRHNA and CDR2 SNTAGT. CDR3 length: 16 amino acids.

This clonotype was seen more than once but under ten times. The V and J genes are TRBV12-3 or TRBV12-4 and TRBJ2-2; D is unresolved. V lost 3 bases and J 6 bases, leaving 5 bases between the germline ends. The CDR3 sequence is 12 residues long. The CDR3 DNA is TGTGCCAGCAGTTTCCGGCCCGGGGAGCTGTTTTTT. It is translated as CASSFRPGELFF.

The chain combines TRBV20-1 with TRBJ2-1; TRBD2 matches 7 bases. CDR1 and CDR2 (germline): DFQATT, SNEGSKA (reference sequence). The junction had 13 bases not matched to a gene; V was cut back by 3 bases and J by 5 bases. This CDR3 region has 16 residues. For the CDR3, the DNA is TGCAGTGCTAGTAACCTAGCGGAGCACCTTAACAATGAGCAGTTCTTC. Encoded protein: CSASNLAEHLNNEQFF.

In its sample, this clonotype was seen a few times. The chain couples TRBV6-2 or TRBV6-3 to TRBJ2-3, with 10 bases that match TRBD2. V dropped 2 bases and J dropped 2; count of bases not matched to a gene: 4. This CDR3 is 16 amino acids long. Germline V CDR1 and CDR2: MNHEY, SVGEGT. The CDR3 region has the DNA TGTGCCAGCAGTTACCCCCTAGCGGGAGACACAGATACGCAGTATTTT. It translates to CASSYPLAGDTDTQYF.

Points on this clonotype: A read error may account for a junction end that differs from germline. The V gene is TRBV7-7, the J gene TRBJ1-1, with D possibly TRBD1 on 6 matching bases. CDR1 is SSHAT, CDR2 FNYEAQ, per germline (reference sequence). This CDR3 spans 16 amino acids. For the CDR3, the DNA is TGTGCTAGCAGCTCCCTCGACAGGAGTTCGAACACTGAAGCTTTCTTT. Encoded protein: CASSSLDRSSNTEAFF.

The chain couples TRBV5-1 to TRBJ2-7, with TRBD2 as a possible D gene (5 bases). Germline CDR1 is SGHRS and CDR2 is YFSETQ. The ends were cut back, 3 bases at V and 0 bases at J, with 13 bases in the middle. This CDR3 is built from 15 residues. CDR3 region: CASSSAGTGSYEQYF. Written as DNA, the CDR3 is TGCGCCAGCAGCTCCGCGGGTACGGGCTCCTACGAGCAGTACTTC.

CDR3: CASTTTGASYGYTF. In DNA form, the CDR3 reads TGCGCCAGCACAACGACGGGGGCGTCCTATGGCTACACCTTC. The V call is TRBV5-1, the J call TRBJ1-2, with D possibly TRBD1 on 6 matching bases. V lost 6 bases to trimming and J lost 4 bases, with 16 bases between them. The CDR3 has 14 residues. The germline CDR1 and CDR2 sequences are SGHRS and YFSETQ.

This clonotype occurred a few times. The V call is TRBV12-3 or TRBV12-4, the J call TRBJ2-1, with D uncertain. The CDR3 extends over 15 amino acids. V lost 3 bases and J 4 bases, leaving 13 bases between the germline ends. CDR3 residues: CASSLVLGRYNEQFF. CDR3 sequence (DNA): TGTGCCAGCAGTTTGGTCTTGGGAAGGTACAATGAGCAGTTCTTC.

The chain recombines TRBV5-6 with TRBJ1-1, with TRBD1 identical over 7 bases. There are 13 residues in the CDR3. V lost 2 bases, J lost 7 bases, and 5 bases stayed unmatched. CDR1 is SGHDT, CDR2 YYEEEE, per germline. Written as DNA, the CDR3 is TGTGCCAGCAGCTTCGGACAGGACAGTGAAGCTTTCTTT. Its translation: CASSFGQDSEAFF.

This clonotype has more than one count but fewer than ten. This sequence joins TRBV29-1 and TRBJ2-2, with a weak D call TRBD2 (5 bases). This CDR3 region has 15 residues. Germline CDR1 reads SQVTM; CDR2 reads ANQGSEA. Trimming took off 4 bases at V and 6 bases at J, with 18 bases between the two ends. As DNA, the CDR3 is TGCAGCGTTGCTTGGCCGGGGAGAGAGGCCGGGGAGCTGTTTTTT. This encodes CSVAWPGREAGELFF.